The 22 T cell receptor beta chains below were found in one sample sequenced in a study of cytomegalovirus exposure and HLA in healthy donors. Use of 60 Vbeta and 13 Jbeta primers characterized the PCR. Profiling relied on immunoSEQ multiplex PCR, and the TCRdb table lists in-frame clones only, not all of them. The data contain 120,000 to 150,000 clones, approximately 80% of them singletons. Sequences were obtained from PBMCs. These receptors originate from a male donor in good health and CMV-seropositive.

The V call is TRBV15, the J call TRBJ2-5; weak D call: TRBD2 (7 bases). In germline, CDR1 is LNHNV, CDR2 YYDKDF (reference sequence). CDR3 length: 15 amino acids. The V and J ends lost 3 bases and 5 bases respectively, with 16 bases between them. In DNA form, the CDR3 reads TGTGCCACCAGCAGGGGGAGGGGGGGCTTGGAGACCCAGTACTTC. Its protein product is CATSRGRGGLETQYF.

The sample holds one count of this clone. Different DNA sequences within this sample yield the same CDR3. The rearrangement uses TRBV6-5 and TRBJ2-7; D unclear. CDR1 MNHEY and CDR2 SVGAGI come from the germline V gene. This CDR3 region has 13 residues. Trimming took off 3 bases at V and 3 bases at J, with 9 bases between the two ends. In nucleotides, the CDR3 is TGTGCCAGCAGTTATGGCTCAGTCTACGAGCAGTACTTC. Amino acid sequence: CASSYGSVYEQYF.

The genes are TRBV28 and TRBJ1-5; possibly TRBD1 for D (6 bases). Germline-derived CDR1 and CDR2 are MDHEN and SYDVKM. The CDR3 has 13 residues. Trimming removed 5 bases from V and 5 bases from J, with 10 bases in between. In DNA form, the CDR3 reads TGTGCCAGCAGTGGGGGGGCCGATCAGCCCCAGCATTTT. Translated: CASSGGADQPQHF.

This clone occurred a few times. The CDR3 sequence is CASSQVISGGPTIQYF. The CDR3 nucleotides read TGCGCCAGCAGCCAAGTAATATCGGGAGGGCCGACCATTCAGTACTTC. V usage is TRBV4-3 and J usage is TRBJ2-4, with 8 bases that match TRBD2. The CDR3 covers 16 residues. V shed 1 base, J shed 9 bases, and the junction held 11 bases outside the gene matches. Germline V gives CDR1 LGHNA, CDR2 YSLEER.

This clone was counted a single time. The chain joins TRBV28 to TRBJ2-7; 7 bases are shared with TRBD2. Germline V CDR1 and CDR2: MDHEN, SYDVKM. The CDR3 is made up of 16 amino acids. J gave up 3 bases and V 2 bases, and 10 bases lay outside the gene matches. CDR3 sequence: CASSLGQGSGFYEQYF. In DNA form, the CDR3 reads TGTGCCAGCAGTTTAGGGCAGGGTAGCGGGTTCTACGAGCAGTACTTC.

This CDR3 is CAISERTSGRAGQETQYF. The CDR3 DNA follows: TGTGCCATCAGTGAGAGGACTAGCGGGAGGGCCGGGCAAGAGACCCAGTACTTC. The gene calls are TRBV10-3 and TRBJ2-5; 15 bases map to TRBD2. The CDR3 consists of 18 residues. Germline V gene lookup returns CDR1 ENHRY and CDR2 SYGVKD. The J segment lost 2 bases and the V segment lost 2 bases, leaving 6 bases of the junction unmatched.

CDR3 DNA sequence: TGTGCCAGCAGCTTAGCTCAGGGAAGGACTGAAGCTTTCTTT. This encodes CASSLAQGRTEAFF. The chain uses TRBV7-2 and TRBJ1-1, with D tentatively TRBD1 (5 bases). Deletions cut 0 bases from V and 5 bases from J, with 10 bases between. The CDR3 extends over 14 amino acids. CDR1 is SGHTA, CDR2 FQGNSA, per germline. The complete variable domain, with remaining parts taken from reference TRBV7-2 and TRBJ1-1, reads GAGVSQSPSNKVTEKGKDVELRCDPISGHTALYWYRQSLGQGLEFLIYFQGNSAPDKSGLPSDRFSAERTGGSVSTLTIQRTQQEDSAVYLCASSLAQGRTEAFFGQGTRLTVV.

The genes are TRBV18 and TRBJ2-7; 9 bases match TRBD1. Germline CDR1 and CDR2: KGHSH and LQKENI. The CDR3 covers 14 residues. V lost 1 base to trimming and J lost 5 bases; unmatched junction nucleotides: 3. In DNA, the CDR3 is TGTGCCAGCTCACCACGGACAGGGGCAAACGAGCAGTACTTC. It encodes CASSPRTGANEQYF.

This clone turned up a few times. The V gene is TRBV28, the J gene TRBJ2-2; tentatively, D is TRBD1 (6 bases). Trimming removed 1 base at V and 8 bases at J, with 8 bases between. CDR1 MDHEN and CDR2 SYDVKM come from the germline V gene. This CDR3 is 13 amino acids long. The CDR3 DNA reads TGTGCCAGCAGTTTATTCGGACAGGGGGAGCTGTTTTTT. It yields the protein CASSLFGQGELFF.

The chain links TRBV28 to TRBJ2-1, with a possible D match to TRBD2 (5 bases). This CDR3 region has 15 residues. V lost 7 bases to trimming and J lost 5 bases, with 18 bases between them. Germline lookup yields CDR1 MDHEN and CDR2 SYDVKM. The CDR3 DNA is TGTGCCAGCACTACCGGAGCGTCCGGGGACAATGAGCAGTTCTTC. This sequence encodes CASTTGASGDNEQFF.

V usage is TRBV28 and J usage is TRBJ2-2; 10 bases line up with TRBD1. V trimming: 5 bases; J trimming: 4 bases; junction bases outside the gene matches: 4. CDR3 length: 15 amino acids. Germline CDR1 is MDHEN and CDR2 is SYDVKM. The CDR3 is CASSTWTGGTGELFF. The CDR3 nucleotides are TGTGCCAGCAGTACTTGGACAGGGGGCACCGGGGAGCTGTTTTTT.

This chain joins TRBV9 and TRBJ2-7; 8 bases are shared with TRBD2. V dropped 0 bases and J dropped 5; count of bases not matched to a gene: 7. This CDR3 comprises 15 residues. The germline V gene has CDR1 SGDLS and CDR2 YYNGEE. CDR3 sequence: CASSVDSGMRNEQYF. The CDR3 DNA sequence: TGTGCCAGCAGCGTAGATAGCGGGATGAGAAACGAGCAGTACTTC.

The rearrangement joins TRBV18 to TRBJ2-5; TRBD2 aligns across 13 bases. The CDR3 loop spans 17 amino acids. The trim removed 4 bases at V and 4 bases at J, leaving 9 bases unmatched. Germline V gene sequence: CDR1 KGHSH, CDR2 LQKENI. CDR3 nucleotides: TGTGCCAGCTCACGACTAGCGGGGGGCCCGAGGGCAGAGACCCAGTACTTC. It is translated as CASSRLAGGPRAETQYF.

The chain joins TRBV2 to TRBJ1-3; 11 bases agree with TRBD1. Per the germline V gene, CDR1 is SNHLY and CDR2 is FYNNEI. The V gene end was trimmed by 6 bases and the J gene end by 8 bases; junction bases not matched to a gene: 9. The CDR3 is 15 amino acids. CDR3 region: CASSDRTGGVDTIYF. In DNA form, the CDR3 reads TGTGCCAGCAGCGATAGGACAGGGGGCGTTGACACCATATATTTT.

V gene TRBV7-9 combines with J gene TRBJ1-4; the match to TRBD1 covers 7 bases. This CDR3 has 16 residues. CDR1 and CDR2 from the germline V gene are SEHNR and FQNEAQ (reference sequence). The ends lost 4 bases at V and 7 bases at J; junction bases unmatched: 12. The CDR3, as DNA: TGTGCCAGCAGCTCTTGGACAGGTCCGGTCAGTGAAAAACTGTTTTTT. Protein: CASSSWTGPVSEKLFF.

The chain carries TRBV18 and TRBJ2-7; 7 bases match TRBD1. This CDR3 spans 13 amino acids. V was clipped by 6 bases and J by 2 bases; unmatched bases: 4. Germline lookup yields CDR1 KGHSH and CDR2 LQKENI. The CDR3 protein is CASSRDRTYEQYF. The CDR3 coding sequence is TGTGCCAGCTCCCGGGACAGAACCTACGAGCAGTACTTC.

The chain couples TRBV28 to TRBJ2-7, with 7 bases fitting TRBD2. Looked up from germline, CDR1 is MDHEN and CDR2 is SYDVKM. V shed 11 bases, J shed 3 bases, and the junction held 13 bases outside the gene matches. The CDR3 is made up of 14 amino acids. The CDR3 protein is CAAGVQGRHYEQYF. The CDR3 DNA reads TGTGCCGCGGGAGTCCAGGGTCGACACTACGAGCAGTACTTC.

The sample holds a few counts of this clone. The chain carries TRBV9 and TRBJ1-2; TRBD1 matches 8 bases. CDR1 is SGDLS and CDR2 is YYNGEE in the germline V gene. The ends lost 3 bases at V and 8 bases at J; junction bases unmatched: 15. CDR3 length: 16 amino acids. CDR3 in amino acids: CASSATQGANPKGYTF. For the CDR3, the DNA is TGTGCCAGCAGCGCAACTCAGGGGGCCAACCCCAAAGGCTACACCTTC.

The chain couples TRBV27 to TRBJ2-2; 14 bases match TRBD2. The V gene's germline CDR1 is MNHEY and CDR2 SMNVEV (reference sequence). The CDR3 has 20 amino acids. V lost 5 bases, J lost 0 bases, and 11 bases stayed unmatched. CDR3 sequence (DNA): TGTGCCAGCAGTCCAGGGACTAGCGGGGGTTACTACGCGAACACCGGGGAGCTGTTTTTT. This sequence encodes CASSPGTSGGYYANTGELFF.

The rearrangement uses TRBV7-8 and TRBJ1-2, with D unresolved. Germline CDR1 reads SGHVS; CDR2 reads FQNEAQ. V lost 1 base and J lost 1, with 16 bases in between. This CDR3 contains 17 residues. The DNA for the CDR3 is TGTGCCAGCAGCTTAGGATACGGGTTCGGAGTTAACTATGGCTACACCTTC. Encoded protein: CASSLGYGFGVNYGYTF. Using reference TRBV7-8 and TRBJ1-2 for the parts outside the CDR3, the full variable domain is GAGVSQSPRYKVAKRGQDVALRCDPISGHVSLFWYQQALGQGPEFLTYFQNEAQLDKSGLPSDRFFAERPEGSVSTLKIQRTQQEDSAVYLCASSLGYGFGVNYGYTFGSGTRLTVV.

V usage is TRBV10-3 and J usage is TRBJ2-5, with a possible D match to TRBD2 (5 bases). Matching the DNA end better, TRBJ2-7 makes the J call doubtful. Germline V CDR1 and CDR2: ENHRY, SYGVKD. This CDR3 comprises 13 residues. The CDR3 loop is CAITSRDSYEQYF. CDR3 nucleotide sequence: TGTGCCATCACCAGCCGGGACTCCTACGAGCAGTACTTC.

The chain is built from TRBV9 and TRBJ2-7; TRBD1 agrees at 9 bases. V shed 2 bases, J shed 3 bases, and the junction held 9 bases outside the gene matches. Germline CDR1 and CDR2: SGDLS and YYNGEE. The CDR3 covers 16 residues. The chain's CDR3 is CASSVDAGTGNYEQYF. CDR3 in DNA: TGTGCCAGCAGCGTGGACGCCGGGACAGGGAACTACGAGCAGTACTTC.